A few counts support the clone carrying this TCR beta chain. The antigen remains unidentified. Germline lookup yields CDR1 LNHDA and CDR2 SQIVND (reference sequence). Between the trimmed V and J ends, which lost 6 bases and 3 bases, there was a span of 8 bases. This CDR3 has 13 amino acids. The repertoire was sequenced with immunoSEQ multiplex PCR; TCRdb's copy has only in-frame clones and lacks some. The table has about 20,000 clones, approximately 70% seen once. Before sequencing, viral peptide pools were used by the ViraFEST assay to expand antigen-specific CD4+ T cells. Upon completion of 10 to 11 days in culture, CD4+ T cells were isolated. Vaccine recipients, nucleocapsid antibody negative, had no prior SARS-CoV-2 infection. After about 2 million PBMC were placed in each well, they were cultured with approximately 10 IU/ml IL-2 and about 10 ug/ml peptides. This record comes from a study of vaccination effects on CD4 cells after COVID-19. Overall study results and limits: Small numbers of convalescent patients limited the study. It also lacked early post-infection timepoints.

The rearrangement links TRBV19 to TRBJ2-2, with D possibly TRBD1 on 6 matching bases. The sequence derives from a human donor who received a COVID-19 vaccine. The starting material was CD4+ T cells from PBMCs cultured with HCoV-NL63 spike peptides, obtained before COVID-19 vaccination. CDR3 in amino acids: CASRDRYTGELFF. In nucleotides, the CDR3 is TGTGCCAGTAGGGACAGATACACCGGGGAGCTGTTTTTT.